These T cell receptor beta chains were read from a single sample in a study of blood T cell repertoires in COVID-19. Clones were sequenced by immunoSEQ multiplex PCR, and TCRdb holds only the in-frame ones, with some missing. Of a few hundred thousand clones listed, 88% were seen once; the top ten hold about 4.1%. The specimen sequenced was peripheral blood. The receptors shown here come from a man between 60 and 70 years old who had recovered from COVID-19. CDR3s include the opening cysteine and the closing phenylalanine or tryptophan. Each record gives: J gene, CDR3 length, V gene, D gene, clone size, CDR3 DNA, CDR3 protein. The D gene is left open where the match is weak. A clone size is listed for some rows: how often the clone was seen (once, few, many), or a class if it is expanded.

TRBJ2-7 18 TRBV19 TRBD1 - TGTGCCAGTAGTATTTTCCCCCCCGGGACAGGGTATACCTACGAGCAGTACTTC CASSIFPPGTGYTYEQYF
TRBJ1-3 13 TRBV9 - - TGTGCCAGCAGCGTAGGCAGGGTGGACACCATATATTTT CASSVGRVDTIYF
TRBJ2-5 14 TRBV5-1 - - TGCGCCAGCAGTGGTATGGCAGGCCAAGAGACCCAGTACTTC CASSGMAGQETQYF
TRBJ2-7 16 TRBV6-1 - - TGTGCCAGCAGTGAAGCTTGGGGGGTCCTTCCCGCCGAGCAGTACTTC CASSEAWGVLPAEQYF
TRBJ1-2 14 TRBV5-6 - - TGTGCCAGCGAAAAGTCTCGGGGAAACTATGGCTACACCTTC CASEKSRGNYGYTF
TRBJ1-3 16 TRBV15 TRBD1 - TGTGCCACCAGCTCACCCCGGACAGGGGCTGGAAACACCATATATTTT CATSSPRTGAGNTIYF
TRBJ1-1 13 TRBV29-1 - - TGCAGCGTTGATCAGGGAAGTGGCACTGAAGCTTTCTTT CSVDQGSGTEAFF
TRBJ1-1 17 TRBV5-6 TRBD1 - TGTGCCAGCAGACCGGGGACAGGTCAACTTTTGAACACTGAAGCTTTCTTT CASRPGTGQLLNTEAFF
TRBJ2-2 15 TRBV7-2 - - TGTGCCAGCAGCCGGACACTGGTAAACACCGGGGAGCTGTTTTTT CASSRTLVNTGELFF
TRBJ2-3 14 TRBV3-1/TRBV3-2 TRBD2 - TGTGCCAGCAGCCACCCTAGCGGGGGAGATACGCAGTATTTT CASSHPSGGDTQYF
TRBJ1-6 14 TRBV7-3 - - TGTGCCAGCAGCTTCGACAGTGGGAGGGGTTCCCTCCACTTT CASSFDSGRGSLHF
TRBJ1-3 16 TRBV7-9 TRBD1 once TGTGCCAGCAGCTCGCAGGGGGCGTTTGATTGGAACACCATATATTTT CASSSQGAFDWNTIYF
TRBJ2-3 15 TRBV6-5 TRBD2 - TGTGCCAGCAGGGGGCTAGCGGGGCACACAGATACGCAGTATTTT CASRGLAGHTDTQYF